A single sample is the source of the 10 T cell receptor beta chains below, sequenced in a study of blood T cells in healthy people across ages. Alongside a J-beta primer mix, a sample-barcoded 5' primer served in a second PCR lasting about 7 to 12 cycles. TCRdb recomputed calls from the 5' RACE reads with MiXCR, one row per CDR3 protein. The profile shows more than 650,000 distinct CDR3 sequences, about 48% of them singletons. What was sequenced was blood. Receptor source: a man older than 75 in good health.

The chain joins TRBV20-1 to TRBJ2-5; D ambiguous. Germline V lookup: CDR1 DFQATT, CDR2 SNEGSKA (reference sequence). This CDR3 has 10 amino acids. Trimming stripped 0 bases from V and 11 bases from J, with 7 bases between. CDR3 nucleotide sequence: TGCAGTGCTAGAGATAATGAGCAGTACTTC. It yields the protein CSARDNEQYF.

V usage is TRBV18 and J usage is TRBJ2-1; TRBD1 matches at 8 bases. Looked up from germline, CDR1 is KGHSH and CDR2 is LQKENI. The CDR3 runs to 13 residues. The J segment lost 7 bases and the V segment lost 4 bases, leaving 3 bases of the junction unmatched. CDR3 coding DNA: TGTGCCAGCTCACGAAACAGGGGGAATGAGCAGTTCTTC. This encodes CASSRNRGNEQFF.

The chain has TRBV27 and TRBJ1-4, with 7 positions matching TRBD1. The V gene end was trimmed by 3 bases and the J gene end by 7 bases; junction bases not matched to a gene: 5. The CDR3 totals 14 residues. Germline assignment: CDR1 MNHEY and CDR2 SMNVEV (reference sequence). The CDR3 region is CASSFREGAEKLFF. The CDR3 bases are TGTGCCAGCAGTTTTCGGGAGGGGGCTGAAAAACTGTTTTTT.

The V and J genes are TRBV3-1 and TRBJ2-5; D possibly corresponds to TRBD1 (6 bases). Trimming took 3 bases from V and 12 from J, leaving 14 bases between them. CDR1 and CDR2 (germline): LGHDT, YNNKEL (reference sequence). The CDR3 covers 12 residues. CDR3 sequence: CASSQADSVKYF. The CDR3 region has the DNA TGTGCCAGCAGCCAGGCGGACAGTGTCAAGTACTTC.

The chain is built from TRBV2 and TRBJ2-7; a weak D match, TRBD1 (5 bases). Germline loops: CDR1 SNHLY, CDR2 FYNNEI. The CDR3 covers 13 residues. The V end lost 6 bases, the J end lost 7 bases, and 16 bases lay between the germline ends. CDR3 region: CASRKETGQEQYF. The CDR3 nucleotides are TGTGCCAGCAGGAAAGAAACAGGACAAGAGCAGTACTTC. The variable domain in full, completed from reference TRBV2 and TRBJ2-7, reads EPEVTQTPSHQVTQMGQEVILRCVPISNHLYFYWYRQILGQKVEFLVSFYNNEISEKSEIFDDQFSVERPDGSNFTLKIRSTKLEDSAMYFCASRKETGQEQYFGPGTRLTVT.

The V and J genes are TRBV6-5 and TRBJ2-1; 14 bases fit TRBD2. Germline loops: CDR1 MNHEY, CDR2 SVGAGI. This CDR3 is 15 amino acids long. J gave up 12 bases and V 0 bases, and 4 bases lay outside the gene matches. The CDR3 protein is CASSYSRLAGGGQFF. CDR3 DNA: TGTGCCAGCAGTTACTCGAGACTAGCGGGAGGGGGGCAGTTCTTC.

The chain recombines TRBV6-5 with TRBJ2-3; tentative D call: TRBD2 (5 bases). Between the trimmed V and J ends, which lost 5 bases and 0 bases, there was a span of 12 bases. From germline, CDR1 is MNHEY and CDR2 SVGAGI. The length of the CDR3 is 15 residues. CDR3 in DNA: TGTGCCAGCAGTGCACTAGGATCCAGCACAGATACGCAGTATTTT. Its protein is CASSALGSSTDTQYF.

The rearrangement joins TRBV24-1 to TRBJ2-5; TRBD1 is a possible D gene (6 bases). The CDR3 has 15 amino acids. CDR1 is KGHDR and CDR2 is SFDVKD in the germline V gene. Deletions cut 4 bases from V and 1 base from J, with 12 bases between. This CDR3 is CATSDLGHSQETQYF. The CDR3 region has the DNA TGTGCCACCAGTGACCTGGGACACAGCCAAGAGACCCAGTACTTC.

The chain is built from TRBV11-3 and TRBJ2-5; 10 bases are a match to TRBD2. Germline CDR1 SGHNT, CDR2 YENEEA. The CDR3 is 16 amino acids. V gave up 5 bases and J gave up 5 bases; unmatched junction bases: 11. The CDR3 reads CASSQGASGSKETQYF. CDR3 coding DNA: TGTGCCAGCAGCCAGGGGGCTAGCGGGAGTAAGGAGACCCAGTACTTC.

This clonotype has just one count. Written as DNA, the CDR3 is TGTGCCAGCAGCTTATTGCAGGGAGGGTCTGGGGCCAACGTCCTGACTTTC. As protein: CASSLLQGGSGANVLTF. This chain joins TRBV7-3 and TRBJ2-6; 7 positions agree with TRBD2. This CDR3 spans 17 amino acids. Unmatched junction bases numbered 5, after V lost 2 bases and J lost 1 base. The germline V gene has CDR1 SGHTA and CDR2 FQGTGA.